The present T cell receptor (beta chain) was sequenced within a study of cytomegalovirus exposure and HLA in healthy donors. Study as a whole: The roughly 110 validation repertoires were produced on the same platform as the approximately 670 repertoires of the first cohort. This was reported in a later analysis. Study results and limitations: Rare sequences made up most TCRs, while some public TCRs were found in many donors. The study listed roughly 160 cytomegalovirus-associated TCR beta chains.

Repertoires were generated with immunoSEQ multiplex PCR, while TCRdb's copy carries only in-frame clones and drops some. The data show roughly 220,000 clones, approximately 90% seen once. The V and J ends lost 2 bases and 6 bases, in that order; junction bases with no gene match: 9. CDR1 and CDR2 from the germline V gene are PRHDT and FYEKMQ (reference sequence). The CDR3 extends over 16 amino acids. About this clone: Its antigen is currently unknown.

This sequence originates from a woman under 30 in good health and CMV-seronegative. The V gene is TRBV13, the J gene TRBJ2-1; 8 bases line up with TRBD2. Sequencing was performed on PBMCs. This chain's CDR3 is CASSLRGAGDFNEQFF. The DNA of the CDR3 is TGTGCCAGCAGCTTAAGGGGAGCGGGAGACTTCAATGAGCAGTTCTTC.